This T cell receptor beta chain was identified in a study of somatic mutations in cytotoxic T cells in rheumatoid arthritis. V shed 0 bases, J shed 2 bases, and the junction held 1 base outside the gene matches. The CDR3 spans 15 residues. Germline loops: CDR1 MNHEY, CDR2 SVGAGI. Notes on this clone: This specimen includes other DNA sequences encoding the same CDR3.

TCRdb's copy holds only in-frame clones and misses some; the assay was immunoSEQ multiplex PCR. Among tens of thousands of clones listed, approximately 80% were seen once. Once isolated by positive magnetic bead selection, the CD4+ and CD8+ cells had their purity checked by flow cytometry. The sequenced sample consisted of CD8+ T cells sorted from blood. The TCR originated in a man in his forties in good health. The chain employs TRBV6-5 and TRBJ2-5; TRBD2 aligns across 9 bases. The DNA for the CDR3 is TGTGCCAGCAGTTACTCGACTAGCGGACAAGAGACCCAGTACTTC. This sequence encodes CASSYSTSGQETQYF.